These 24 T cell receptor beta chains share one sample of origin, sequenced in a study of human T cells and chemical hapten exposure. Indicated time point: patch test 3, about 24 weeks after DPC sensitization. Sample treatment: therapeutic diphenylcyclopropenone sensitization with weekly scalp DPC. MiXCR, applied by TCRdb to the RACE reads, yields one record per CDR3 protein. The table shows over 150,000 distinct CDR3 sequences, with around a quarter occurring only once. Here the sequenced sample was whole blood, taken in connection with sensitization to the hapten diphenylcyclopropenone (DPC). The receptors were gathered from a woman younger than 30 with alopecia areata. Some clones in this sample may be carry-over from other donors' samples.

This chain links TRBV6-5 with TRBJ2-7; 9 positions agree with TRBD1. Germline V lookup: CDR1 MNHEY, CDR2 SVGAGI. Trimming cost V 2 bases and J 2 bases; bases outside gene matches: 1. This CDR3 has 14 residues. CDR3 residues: CASSYGTGTYEQYF. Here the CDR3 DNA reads TGTGCCAGCAGTTACGGGACAGGGACCTACGAGCAGTACTTC.

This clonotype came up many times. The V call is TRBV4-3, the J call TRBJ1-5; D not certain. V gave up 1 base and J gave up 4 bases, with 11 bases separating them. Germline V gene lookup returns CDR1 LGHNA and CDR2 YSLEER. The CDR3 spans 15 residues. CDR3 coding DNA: TGCGCCAGCAGCCAAGCGTTCTCTGGGAATCAGCCCCAGCATTTT. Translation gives CASSQAFSGNQPQHF.

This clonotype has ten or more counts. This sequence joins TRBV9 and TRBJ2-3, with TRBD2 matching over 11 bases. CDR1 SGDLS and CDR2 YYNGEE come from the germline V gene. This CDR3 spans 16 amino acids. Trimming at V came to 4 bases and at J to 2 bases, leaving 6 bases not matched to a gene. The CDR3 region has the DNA TGTGCCAGCAGCCCCATAGCGGGGGGGGTCACAGATACGCAGTATTTT. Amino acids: CASSPIAGGVTDTQYF.

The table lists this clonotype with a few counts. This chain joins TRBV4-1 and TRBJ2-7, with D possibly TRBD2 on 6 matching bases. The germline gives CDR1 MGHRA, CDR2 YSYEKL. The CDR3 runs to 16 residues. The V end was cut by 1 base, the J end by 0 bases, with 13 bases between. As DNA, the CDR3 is TGCGCCAGCAGCCAAGGGGGGACTTTCCTCTCCTACGAGCAGTACTTC. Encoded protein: CASSQGGTFLSYEQYF.

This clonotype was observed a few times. CDR3 sequence: CASSQDDRGGGYTF. The CDR3 region has the DNA TGTGCCAGCAGCCAAGATGACAGGGGGGGTGGCTACACCTTC. The chain has TRBV4-2 and TRBJ1-2, with 9 bases fitting TRBD1. The CDR3 runs 14 residues. V was clipped by 0 bases and J by 7 bases; unmatched bases: 3. Germline V lookup: CDR1 LGHNA, CDR2 YNFKEQ.

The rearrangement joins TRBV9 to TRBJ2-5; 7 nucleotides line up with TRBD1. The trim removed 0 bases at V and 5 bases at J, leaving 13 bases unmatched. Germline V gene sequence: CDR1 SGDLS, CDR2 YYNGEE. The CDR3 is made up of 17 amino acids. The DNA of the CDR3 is TGTGCCAGCAGCGTAGATCCCCCCGGGACAGCCCGGGAGACCCAGTACTTC. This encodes CASSVDPPGTARETQYF.

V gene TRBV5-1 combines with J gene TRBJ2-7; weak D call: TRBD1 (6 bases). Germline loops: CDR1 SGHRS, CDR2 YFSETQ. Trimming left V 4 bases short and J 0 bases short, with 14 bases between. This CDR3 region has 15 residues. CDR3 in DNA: TGCGCCAGCAGCCCCGGACAGTCGCCCTCCTACGAGCAGTACTTC. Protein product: CASSPGQSPSYEQYF.

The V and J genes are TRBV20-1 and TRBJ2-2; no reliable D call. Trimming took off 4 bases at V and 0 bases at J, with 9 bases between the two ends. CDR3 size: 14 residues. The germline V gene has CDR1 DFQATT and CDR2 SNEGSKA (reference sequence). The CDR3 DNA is TGCAGTGCTACCTACCATACGAACACCGGGGAGCTGTTTTTT. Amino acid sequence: CSATYHTNTGELFF.

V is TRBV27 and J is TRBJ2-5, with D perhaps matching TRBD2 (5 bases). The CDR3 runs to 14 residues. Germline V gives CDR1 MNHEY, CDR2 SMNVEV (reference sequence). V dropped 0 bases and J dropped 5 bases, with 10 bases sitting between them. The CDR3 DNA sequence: TGTGCCAGCAGTTTATCGAAAGGAGGCGAGACCCAGTACTTC. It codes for CASSLSKGGETQYF.

The CDR3 bases are TGTGCCAGCAGGGCCGGGACAGGGGACCGCGGGACTAATGAAAAACTGTTTTTT. This translates into CASRAGTGDRGTNEKLFF. V is TRBV7-9 and J is TRBJ1-4; 10 positions match TRBD1. V shed 6 bases, J shed 2 bases, and the junction held 12 bases outside the gene matches. CDR1 and CDR2 from the germline V gene are SEHNR and FQNEAQ (reference sequence). The CDR3 consists of 18 residues.

CDR3 nucleotides: TGTGCCAGCAGTGAAAAATGGACAGGGGGCACTGAAGCTTTCTTT. This translates into CASSEKWTGGTEAFF. V usage is TRBV6-1 and J usage is TRBJ1-1; 10 bases match TRBD1. The trim removed 2 bases at V and 4 bases at J, leaving 4 bases unmatched. CDR3 length: 15 residues. Germline lookup yields CDR1 MNHNS and CDR2 SASEGT.

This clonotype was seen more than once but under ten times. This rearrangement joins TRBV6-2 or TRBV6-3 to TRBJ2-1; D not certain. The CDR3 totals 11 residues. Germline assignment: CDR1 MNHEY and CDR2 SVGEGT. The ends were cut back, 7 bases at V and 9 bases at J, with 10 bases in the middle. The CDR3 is CASTSVGEQFF. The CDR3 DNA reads TGTGCCAGCACCTCAGTCGGTGAGCAGTTCTTC.

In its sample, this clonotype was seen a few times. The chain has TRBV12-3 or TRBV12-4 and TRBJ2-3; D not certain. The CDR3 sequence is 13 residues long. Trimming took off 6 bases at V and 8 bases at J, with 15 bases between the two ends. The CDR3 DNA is TGTGCCAGCAGACCATCGGACCTCCCTACGCAGTATTTT. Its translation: CASRPSDLPTQYF.

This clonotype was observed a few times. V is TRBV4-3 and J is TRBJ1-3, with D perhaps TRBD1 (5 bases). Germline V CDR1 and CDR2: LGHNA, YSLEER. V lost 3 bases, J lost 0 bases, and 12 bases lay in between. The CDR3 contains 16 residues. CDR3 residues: CASSHGGTGSGNTIYF. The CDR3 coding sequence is TGCGCCAGCAGCCATGGGGGGACGGGCTCTGGAAACACCATATATTTT.

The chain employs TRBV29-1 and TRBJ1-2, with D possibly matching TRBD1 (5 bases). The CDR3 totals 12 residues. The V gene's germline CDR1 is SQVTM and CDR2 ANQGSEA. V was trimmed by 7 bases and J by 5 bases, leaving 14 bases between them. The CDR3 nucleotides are TGCAGCGCCGGGGACGGAAATTATGGCTACACCTTC. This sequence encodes CSAGDGNYGYTF. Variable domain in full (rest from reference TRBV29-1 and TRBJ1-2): SAVISQKPSRDICQRGTSLTIQCQVDSQVTMMFWYRQQPGQSLTLIATANQGSEATYESGFVIDKFPISRPNLTFSTLTVSNMSPEDSSIYLCSAGDGNYGYTFGSGTRLTVV.

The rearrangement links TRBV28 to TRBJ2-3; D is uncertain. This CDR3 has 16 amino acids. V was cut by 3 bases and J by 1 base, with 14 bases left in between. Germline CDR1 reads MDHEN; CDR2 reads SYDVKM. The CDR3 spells CASSFDRAPRTDTQYF. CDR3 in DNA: TGTGCCAGCAGTTTTGATCGGGCGCCCCGCACAGATACGCAGTATTTT.

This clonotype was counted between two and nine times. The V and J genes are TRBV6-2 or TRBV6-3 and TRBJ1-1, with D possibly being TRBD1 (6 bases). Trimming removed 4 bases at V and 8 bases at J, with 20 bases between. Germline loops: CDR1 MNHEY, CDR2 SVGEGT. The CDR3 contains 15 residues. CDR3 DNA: TGTGCCAGCAGTTTGGGGGGTACAGGGAGGTCGGAAGCTTTCTTT. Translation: CASSLGGTGRSEAFF.

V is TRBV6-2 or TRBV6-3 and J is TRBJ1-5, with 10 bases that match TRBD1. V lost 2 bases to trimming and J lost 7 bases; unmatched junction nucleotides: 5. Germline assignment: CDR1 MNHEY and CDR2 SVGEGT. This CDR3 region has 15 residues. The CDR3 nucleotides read TGTGCCAGCAGTTACCGGGACAGGGGTGGCCAGCCCCAGCATTTT. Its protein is CASSYRDRGGQPQHF.

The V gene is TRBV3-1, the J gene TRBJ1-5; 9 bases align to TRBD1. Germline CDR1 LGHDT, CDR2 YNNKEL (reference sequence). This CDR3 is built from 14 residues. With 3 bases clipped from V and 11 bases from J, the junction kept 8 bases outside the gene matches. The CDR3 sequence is CASSQGQGRSSQHF. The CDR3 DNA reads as TGTGCCAGCAGCCAGGGACAGGGTAGAAGTTCCCAGCATTTT. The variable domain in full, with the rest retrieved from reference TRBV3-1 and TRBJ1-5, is DTAVSQTPKYLVTQMGNDKSIKCEQNLGHDTMYWYKQDSKKFLKIMFSYNNKELIINETVPNRFSPKSPDKAHLNLHINSLELGDSAVYFCASSQGQGRSSQHFGDGTRLSIL.

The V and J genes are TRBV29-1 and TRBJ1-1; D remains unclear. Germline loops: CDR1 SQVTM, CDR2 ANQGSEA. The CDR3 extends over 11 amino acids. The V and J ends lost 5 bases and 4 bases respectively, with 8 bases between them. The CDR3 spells CSVLRITEAFF. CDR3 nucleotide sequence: TGCAGCGTTCTGAGGATCACTGAAGCTTTCTTT.

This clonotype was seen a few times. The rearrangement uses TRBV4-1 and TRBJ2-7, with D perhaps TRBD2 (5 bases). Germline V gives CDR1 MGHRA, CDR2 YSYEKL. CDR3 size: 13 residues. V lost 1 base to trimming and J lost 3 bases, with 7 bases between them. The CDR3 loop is CASSQAGFYEQYF. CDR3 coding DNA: TGCGCCAGCAGCCAAGCGGGGTTCTACGAGCAGTACTTC.

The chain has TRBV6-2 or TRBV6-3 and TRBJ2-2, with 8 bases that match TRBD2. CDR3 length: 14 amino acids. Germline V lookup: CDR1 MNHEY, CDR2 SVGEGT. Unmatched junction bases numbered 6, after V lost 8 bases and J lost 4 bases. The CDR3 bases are TGTGCCAGCGGGTCTAGCGGGTTCACCGGGGAGCTGTTTTTT. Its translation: CASGSSGFTGELFF.

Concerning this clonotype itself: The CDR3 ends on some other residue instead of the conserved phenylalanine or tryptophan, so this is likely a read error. The CDR3 coding sequence is TGTGCCACCAGCAGAGGTGGATCCCTCACTGAAGCTTTCTAT. Its translation: CATSRGGSLTEAFY. The chain is built from TRBV15 and TRBJ1-1; D not resolved. V dropped 1 base and J dropped 4 bases, with 10 bases sitting between them. Germline V lookup: CDR1 LNHNV, CDR2 YYDKDF (reference sequence). The CDR3 spans 14 residues.

CDR3 nucleotides: TGTGCCAGCAGGGGACTAGCGGGGTCAAACACCGGGGAGCTGTTTTTT. It translates to CASRGLAGSNTGELFF. The rearrangement joins TRBV27 to TRBJ2-2; TRBD2 agrees at 13 bases. J gave up 2 bases and V 6 bases, and 3 bases lay outside the gene matches. The germline gives CDR1 MNHEY, CDR2 SMNVEV (reference sequence). The CDR3 runs to 16 residues.